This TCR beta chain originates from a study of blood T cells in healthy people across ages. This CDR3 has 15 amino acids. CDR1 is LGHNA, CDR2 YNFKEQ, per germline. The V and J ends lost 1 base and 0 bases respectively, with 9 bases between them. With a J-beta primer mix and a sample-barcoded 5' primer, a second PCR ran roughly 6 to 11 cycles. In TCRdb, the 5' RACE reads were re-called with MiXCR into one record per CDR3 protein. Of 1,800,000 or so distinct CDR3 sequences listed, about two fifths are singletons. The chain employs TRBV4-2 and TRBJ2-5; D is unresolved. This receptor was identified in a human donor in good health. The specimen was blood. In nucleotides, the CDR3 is TGTGCCAGCAGCCAAGGTCACACTAACCAAGAGACCCAGTACTTC. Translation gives CASSQGHTNQETQYF.